This TCR beta chain comes out of a study of T-cell memory formation after mild COVID-19. This clonotype has more than one count but fewer than ten. No antigen is known for it. Study outcomes and limitations: CD8+ contracting clones occupied EMRA, while CD4+ ones occupied mainly CM and EM.

The CDR3 totals 13 residues. Germline CDR1 is SGHRS and CDR2 is YFSETQ. V was pared by 3 bases and J by 8 bases, with 14 bases between. In TCRdb, the 5' RACE reads were re-called with MiXCR into one record per CDR3 protein. Of a few hundred thousand distinct CDR3 sequences in the sample, about 15% were seen once. The TCR originated in a man aged 18 to 35 who had mild COVID-19 (a few samples of this study predate the infection). Cell type and time point are not known. The chain links TRBV5-1 to TRBJ1-1; D is undetermined. The sequenced sample consisted of PBMCs or a T cell subset sorted from them (not recorded which). The CDR3 is CASSSLRRGEAFF. The CDR3 DNA reads as TGCGCCAGCAGCTCACTTCGGCGAGGCGAAGCTTTCTTT. The complete variable domain, with remaining parts taken from reference TRBV5-1 and TRBJ1-1, reads KAGVTQTPRYLIKTRGQQVTLSCSPISGHRSVSWYQQTPGQGLQFLFEYFSETQRNKGNFPGRFSGRQFSNSRSEMNVSTLELGDSALYLCASSSLRRGEAFFGQGTRLTVV.